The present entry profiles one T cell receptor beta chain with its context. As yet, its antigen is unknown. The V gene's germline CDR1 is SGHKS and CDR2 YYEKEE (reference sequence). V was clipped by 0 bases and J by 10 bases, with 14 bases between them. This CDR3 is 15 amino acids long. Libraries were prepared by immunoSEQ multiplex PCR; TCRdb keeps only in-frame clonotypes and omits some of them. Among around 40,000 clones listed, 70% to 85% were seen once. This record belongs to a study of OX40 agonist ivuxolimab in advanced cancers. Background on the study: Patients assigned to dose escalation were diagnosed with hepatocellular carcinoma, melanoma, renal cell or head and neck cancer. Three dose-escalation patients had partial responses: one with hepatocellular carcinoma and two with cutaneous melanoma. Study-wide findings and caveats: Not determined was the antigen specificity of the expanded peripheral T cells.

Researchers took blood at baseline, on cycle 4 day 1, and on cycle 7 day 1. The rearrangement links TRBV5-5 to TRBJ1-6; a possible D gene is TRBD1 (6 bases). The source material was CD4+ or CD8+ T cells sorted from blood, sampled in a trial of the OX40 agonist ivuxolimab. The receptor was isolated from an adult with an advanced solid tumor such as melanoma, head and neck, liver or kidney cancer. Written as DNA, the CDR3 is TGTGCCAGCAGCTTGGGCTCCATCAGGGGCTCACCCCTCCACTTT. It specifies CASSLGSIRGSPLHF.